Listed below are T cell receptor beta chains from one sample, sequenced in a study of blood T cell repertoires in COVID-19. Data came from immunoSEQ multiplex PCR; TCRdb stores just in-frame clones and leaves some out. The sample has a few hundred thousand clones, about 84% seen once. The material sequenced was PBMCs or T cells enriched from blood (not recorded which). The receptors here all came from a woman aged 35 to 49 with acute COVID-19. The CDR3 runs from the conserved cysteine through the conserved F or W. Fields, in order: CDR3 DNA, CDR3 protein, D gene, V gene, clone size, J gene. A D gene is named only where the DNA matches it firmly. Rows give clone size only sometimes, using once, few, many, or a class for an expanded clone.

CDR3nt: TGTGCCAGCAGGGGGACAGCCGACTATGGCTACACCTTC
CDR3aa: CASRGTADYGYTF
d_gene: TRBD1
v_gene: TRBV2
abundance: NA
j_gene: TRBJ1-2

CDR3nt: TGTGCCAGCAGCAAACTCGGGCAGGGTGCAACTAATGAAAAACTGTTTTTT
CDR3aa: CASSKLGQGATNEKLFF
d_gene: NA
v_gene: TRBV7-2
abundance: NA
j_gene: TRBJ1-4

CDR3nt: TGTGCCAGCAGTACTAGCGGGACCCAGTACTTC
CDR3aa: CASSTSGTQYF
d_gene: TRBD2
v_gene: TRBV12-3/TRBV12-4
abundance: NA
j_gene: TRBJ2-5

CDR3nt: TGTGCCAGCACTCTACCAGGGTCTAATGAAAAACTGTTTTTT
CDR3aa: CASTLPGSNEKLFF
d_gene: NA
v_gene: TRBV28
abundance: few
j_gene: TRBJ1-4

CDR3nt: TGTGCCAGCTCACTACAGGGTTTTTATCAGCCCCAGCATTTT
CDR3aa: CASSLQGFYQPQHF
d_gene: NA
v_gene: TRBV18
abundance: NA
j_gene: TRBJ1-5

CDR3nt: TGTGCCAGCACCATTTCTGGAAACACCATATATTTT
CDR3aa: CASTISGNTIYF
d_gene: NA
v_gene: TRBV6-5
abundance: NA
j_gene: TRBJ1-3

CDR3nt: TGCAGCGTGACCGCCGGGGGGATAGCTTTCTTT
CDR3aa: CSVTAGGIAFF
d_gene: NA
v_gene: TRBV29-1
abundance: NA
j_gene: TRBJ1-1

CDR3nt: TGTGCCAGCAGCTTAATGGCAGGCTCGAACACCGGGGAGCTGTTTTTT
CDR3aa: CASSLMAGSNTGELFF
d_gene: NA
v_gene: TRBV11-1
abundance: NA
j_gene: TRBJ2-2

CDR3nt: TGTGCCAGCAGTCCAGGGTCAAGTGAGCAGTTCTTC
CDR3aa: CASSPGSSEQFF
d_gene: NA
v_gene: TRBV28
abundance: NA
j_gene: TRBJ2-1

CDR3nt: TGCGCCAAAATACAGGGGGCTTGGAGCACTGAAGCTTTCTTT
CDR3aa: CAKIQGAWSTEAFF
d_gene: TRBD1
v_gene: TRBV5-1
abundance: NA
j_gene: TRBJ1-1

CDR3nt: TGTGCCAGCGCCCGCCGGCTAGCGGGGGACACAGATACGCAGTATTTT
CDR3aa: CASARRLAGDTDTQYF
d_gene: TRBD2
v_gene: TRBV5-6
abundance: NA
j_gene: TRBJ2-3

CDR3nt: TGTGCCAGCAGCTTAGGGACAGCGATACTAAACACTGAAGCTTTCTTT
CDR3aa: CASSLGTAILNTEAFF
d_gene: TRBD1
v_gene: TRBV7-3
abundance: NA
j_gene: TRBJ1-1

CDR3nt: TGTGCCTGGAGTGAGCGGGACAGGGGGCGACCCCTCCACTTT
CDR3aa: CAWSERDRGRPLHF
d_gene: TRBD1
v_gene: TRBV30
abundance: NA
j_gene: TRBJ1-6

CDR3nt: TGTGCCAGTGAAGGGACAGGTGGAAACACCATATATTTT
CDR3aa: CASEGTGGNTIYF
d_gene: TRBD1
v_gene: TRBV6-5
abundance: NA
j_gene: TRBJ1-3

CDR3nt: TGTGCCAGTAGAGGCGGAGTTTACGAGCAGTACTTC
CDR3aa: CASRGGVYEQYF
d_gene: NA
v_gene: TRBV19
abundance: NA
j_gene: TRBJ2-7

CDR3nt: TGTGCCAGCAGGAAAGGGACAGTTAACACTGAAGCTTTCTTT
CDR3aa: CASRKGTVNTEAFF
d_gene: TRBD1
v_gene: TRBV6-5
abundance: NA
j_gene: TRBJ1-1

CDR3nt: TGTGCCAGCAGCTCAAAACAGACAGGGGGACACTATGGCTACACCTTC
CDR3aa: CASSSKQTGGHYGYTF
d_gene: TRBD1
v_gene: TRBV7-2
abundance: once
j_gene: TRBJ1-2

CDR3nt: TGTGCCAGCAGCATGGACACAAAAACGGAGCTGTTTTTT
CDR3aa: CASSMDTKTELFF
d_gene: NA
v_gene: TRBV5-5
abundance: NA
j_gene: TRBJ2-2

CDR3nt: TGTGCCAGCAGCGCTCGACAGAACACTGAAGCTTTCTTT
CDR3aa: CASSARQNTEAFF
d_gene: NA
v_gene: TRBV9
abundance: NA
j_gene: TRBJ1-1

CDR3nt: TGTGCCAGCAGTGGGGGACAGGGCAACACTGAAGCTTTCTTT
CDR3aa: CASSGGQGNTEAFF
d_gene: TRBD1
v_gene: TRBV28
abundance: few
j_gene: TRBJ1-1

CDR3nt: TGTGCCAGCAGTTACGACGGGGGCTACACCTTC
CDR3aa: CASSYDGGYTF
d_gene: NA
v_gene: TRBV6-5
abundance: few
j_gene: TRBJ1-2

CDR3nt: TGTGCCAGCAGTTTATCTCCCTTCGCGGCCCAGCATTTT
CDR3aa: CASSLSPFAAQHF
d_gene: NA
v_gene: TRBV28
abundance: NA
j_gene: TRBJ1-5

CDR3nt: TGTGCCAGCAGTGATCAAATAGCGGGGGGCCAAGAGACCCAGTACTTC
CDR3aa: CASSDQIAGGQETQYF
d_gene: TRBD2
v_gene: TRBV2
abundance: NA
j_gene: TRBJ2-5

CDR3nt: TGTGCCAGCAGCGTAGGAGCGGCCTGGAATGAGCAGTTCTTC
CDR3aa: CASSVGAAWNEQFF
d_gene: NA
v_gene: TRBV9
abundance: few
j_gene: TRBJ2-1

CDR3nt: TGCGCCAGCAGCTCAGGACAGGGTAGGAATGAGCAGTTCTTC
CDR3aa: CASSSGQGRNEQFF
d_gene: TRBD1
v_gene: TRBV5-1
abundance: NA
j_gene: TRBJ2-1

CDR3nt: TGCAGTGCTAGTGGGACAGGGGAGCCCGGGGAGCTGTTTTTT
CDR3aa: CSASGTGEPGELFF
d_gene: TRBD1
v_gene: TRBV20-1
abundance: NA
j_gene: TRBJ2-2

CDR3nt: TGTGCCAGTAGTATAGTGTTCTCGGACTCTTACAATGAGCAGTTCTTC
CDR3aa: CASSIVFSDSYNEQFF
d_gene: NA
v_gene: TRBV19
abundance: NA
j_gene: TRBJ2-1

CDR3nt: TGTGCTCTGGGGCGGGAAGGCTTAATAGGTGCCTACGAGCAGTACTTC
CDR3aa: CALGREGLIGAYEQYF
d_gene: NA
v_gene: TRBV30
abundance: few
j_gene: TRBJ2-7

CDR3nt: TGTGCCAGCAGCCCCGGGGGGTCAGTGGTTGAAGCTTTCTTT
CDR3aa: CASSPGGSVVEAFF
d_gene: NA
v_gene: TRBV6-6
abundance: NA
j_gene: TRBJ1-1

CDR3nt: TGTGCCAGCAGTCCGACAGGGTTTCGCACCGGGGAGCTGTTTTTT
CDR3aa: CASSPTGFRTGELFF
d_gene: TRBD1
v_gene: TRBV28
abundance: NA
j_gene: TRBJ2-2

CDR3nt: TGTGCCACCAGTGACCCCAGACCAGGGGGCGGGGAGACCCAGTACTTC
CDR3aa: CATSDPRPGGGETQYF
d_gene: TRBD1
v_gene: TRBV24-1
abundance: NA
j_gene: TRBJ2-5

CDR3nt: TGTGCCACCAGTGGTATATCCGGGACTAGCGGGACAGATACGCAGTATTTT
CDR3aa: CATSGISGTSGTDTQYF
d_gene: TRBD2
v_gene: TRBV24-1
abundance: NA
j_gene: TRBJ2-3

CDR3nt: TGTGCCAGCAGCTTAGCGTCAACTAGCGGGAGGGCCCGGGAGCAGTTCTTC
CDR3aa: CASSLASTSGRAREQFF
d_gene: TRBD2
v_gene: TRBV7-6
abundance: NA
j_gene: TRBJ2-1

CDR3nt: TGTGCCAGTAGTATTCCGGGACTAACCTACGAGCAGTACTTC
CDR3aa: CASSIPGLTYEQYF
d_gene: TRBD2
v_gene: TRBV19
abundance: NA
j_gene: TRBJ2-7

CDR3nt: TGTGCCAGCAGCCAAGGCCATCGAGGGTTCGATCAGCCCCAGCATTTT
CDR3aa: CASSQGHRGFDQPQHF
d_gene: NA
v_gene: TRBV4-2
abundance: few
j_gene: TRBJ1-5

CDR3nt: TGTGCCAGCAGCTTAGGGGACTTACCGAATCAGCCCCAGCATTTT
CDR3aa: CASSLGDLPNQPQHF
d_gene: NA
v_gene: TRBV7-8
abundance: NA
j_gene: TRBJ1-5

CDR3nt: TGCGCCAGCAGCCCCGGACTAGCGGGGGGGCCGGGAGTCAATGAGCAGTTCTTC
CDR3aa: CASSPGLAGGPGVNEQFF
d_gene: TRBD2
v_gene: TRBV5-1
abundance: NA
j_gene: TRBJ2-1

CDR3nt: TGTGCCAGCAGTTACTGGGACAGGGATCAGCCCCAGCATTTT
CDR3aa: CASSYWDRDQPQHF
d_gene: TRBD1
v_gene: TRBV6-5
abundance: NA
j_gene: TRBJ1-5

CDR3nt: TGTGCCACCAGCACCCCCGGTGGGACACTGGGCGAAAAACTGTTTTTT
CDR3aa: CATSTPGGTLGEKLFF
d_gene: NA
v_gene: TRBV15
abundance: NA
j_gene: TRBJ1-4

CDR3nt: TGTGCCAGCAACCCGACAGGGCAAGAGACCCAGTACTTC
CDR3aa: CASNPTGQETQYF
d_gene: TRBD1
v_gene: TRBV12-3/TRBV12-4
abundance: NA
j_gene: TRBJ2-5

CDR3nt: TGTGCCAGCAGCTTAGATCCCCGTGCGGCTTATTCACCCCTCCACTTT
CDR3aa: CASSLDPRAAYSPLHF
d_gene: NA
v_gene: TRBV7-8
abundance: NA
j_gene: TRBJ1-6

CDR3nt: TGCGCCAGCAGCTTTAGCGGAGACTCCTACAATGAGCAGTTCTTC
CDR3aa: CASSFSGDSYNEQFF
d_gene: NA
v_gene: TRBV5-1
abundance: NA
j_gene: TRBJ2-1

CDR3nt: TGCAGCGTGACCGGGACAGGGGTTGATGGCTACACCTTC
CDR3aa: CSVTGTGVDGYTF
d_gene: TRBD1
v_gene: TRBV29-1
abundance: NA
j_gene: TRBJ1-2

CDR3nt: TGTGCCAGCCGGACAGGGGTGCGTGAGCAGTACTTC
CDR3aa: CASRTGVREQYF
d_gene: TRBD1
v_gene: TRBV28
abundance: NA
j_gene: TRBJ2-7

CDR3nt: TGTGCCAGCAGCCAGGGGCGCGGAAATCAGCCCCAGCATTTT
CDR3aa: CASSQGRGNQPQHF
d_gene: NA
v_gene: TRBV5-6
abundance: NA
j_gene: TRBJ1-5

CDR3nt: TGTGCCAGCAGCCCGCAAGACAGGGTCAACTATGGCTACACCTTC
CDR3aa: CASSPQDRVNYGYTF
d_gene: TRBD1
v_gene: TRBV7-3
abundance: NA
j_gene: TRBJ1-2

CDR3nt: TGTGCCTGGAGTTTAATGACCTTAGCGGGGCCTAGCACAGATACGCAGTATTTT
CDR3aa: CAWSLMTLAGPSTDTQYF
d_gene: TRBD2
v_gene: TRBV30
abundance: NA
j_gene: TRBJ2-3

CDR3nt: TGTGCCAGCAGCGCATCCCACTCCGGCACTGAAGCTTTCTTT
CDR3aa: CASSASHSGTEAFF
d_gene: NA
v_gene: TRBV7-3
abundance: NA
j_gene: TRBJ1-1

CDR3nt: TGCGCCAGCAGCCAAGAGATCAGGGGGTCGTCTGAGACCCAGTACTTC
CDR3aa: CASSQEIRGSSETQYF
d_gene: TRBD1
v_gene: TRBV4-3
abundance: NA
j_gene: TRBJ2-5

CDR3nt: TGCGCCAGCAGCCAAGTGAGGTTCGGGGAAGGAAACACCATATATTTT
CDR3aa: CASSQVRFGEGNTIYF
d_gene: NA
v_gene: TRBV4-3
abundance: NA
j_gene: TRBJ1-3

CDR3nt: TGTGCCAGCAGACTAACTAGCGGGGGGGCCGGTGAGCAGTTCTTC
CDR3aa: CASRLTSGGAGEQFF
d_gene: TRBD2
v_gene: TRBV28
abundance: NA
j_gene: TRBJ2-1

CDR3nt: TGCGCCAGCAGCCAAGACCGAGCGGGGGACTACGAGCAGTACTTC
CDR3aa: CASSQDRAGDYEQYF
d_gene: TRBD2
v_gene: TRBV4-3
abundance: NA
j_gene: TRBJ2-7

CDR3nt: TGTGCCAGCAGTGAAGAGGGCCCCTCCAATGAGCAGTTCTTC
CDR3aa: CASSEEGPSNEQFF
d_gene: NA
v_gene: TRBV6-4
abundance: NA
j_gene: TRBJ2-1

CDR3nt: TGCGCCAGCAGCCGCTCTCCCACTAGTGCCCCGATCTTC
CDR3aa: CASSRSPTSAPIF
d_gene: NA
v_gene: TRBV4-3
abundance: NA
j_gene: TRBJ2-7

CDR3nt: TGTGCCAGCAGCTTGGGGCAGGTCTATGGCTACACCTTC
CDR3aa: CASSLGQVYGYTF
d_gene: NA
v_gene: TRBV5-4
abundance: NA
j_gene: TRBJ1-2